Each of the 32 T cell receptor beta chains below was sequenced from the same sample in a study of response to subunit inactivated influenza vaccine. TCRdb reprocessed the RT-PCR reads via MiXCR and lists one record per CDR3 protein. The repertoire holds some 540,000 distinct CDR3 sequences, approximately 24% seen once, with approximately 3% in the top ten. In addition, the sample was reused for a study of T cells expressing NK-cell markers. Per that paper: TCR beta libraries carry UMIs added by 5'RACE template switching.

The sample was CD4+ T cells sorted from PBMCs, taken 11 to 12 days after vaccination. Source of these receptors: a man aged 45-60 years who received an inactivated influenza vaccine.

This clonotype showed up just a few times. The chain combines TRBV20-1 with TRBJ2-7, with 11 bases identical to TRBD1. Germline-derived CDR1 and CDR2 are DFQATT and SNEGSKA (reference sequence). V trimming: 1 base; J trimming: 2 bases; junction bases outside the gene matches: 4. The CDR3 is made up of 15 amino acids. CDR3 bases: TGCAGTGCTAGAGTCGGACAGGGGGCCGCCTACGAGCAGTACTTC. This sequence encodes CSARVGQGAAYEQYF.

The gene calls are TRBV4-3 and TRBJ2-4; tentatively, D is TRBD2 (6 bases). V lost 1 base and J lost 0, with 16 bases in between. Germline loops: CDR1 LGHNA, CDR2 YSLEER. The CDR3 spans 18 residues. DNA of the CDR3: TGCGCCAGCAGCCAAGTATTGGTAGCGGATCTAGCCAAAAACATTCAGTACTTC. The encoded protein is CASSQVLVADLAKNIQYF.

Comments on this clonotype: The junction does not match germline at one end; this may be a read error. CDR3 nucleotide sequence: TGTGCCAGCTCACCCTCTGGACTTGCCGGATCCTACGAGCAGCACTTC. Translating gives CASSPSGLAGSYEQHF. The J gene is TRBJ2-7, the V gene TRBV18, with D maybe TRBD2 (5 bases). This CDR3 comprises 16 residues. Germline assignment: CDR1 KGHSH and CDR2 LQKENI.

This clonotype appeared a few times. The chain carries TRBV29-1 and TRBJ1-2, with 7 bases matching TRBD1. There are 11 residues in the CDR3. CDR1 and CDR2 from the germline V gene are SQVTM and ANQGSEA. V trimming: 6 bases; J trimming: 7 bases; junction bases outside the gene matches: 5. The CDR3 loop is CSVGDRAGYTF. In DNA form, the CDR3 reads TGCAGCGTGGGAGACAGGGCTGGCTACACCTTC.

This clonotype has a handful of counts. The genes are TRBV7-7 and TRBJ2-1; 7 nucleotides agree with TRBD2. The junction had 6 bases not matched to a gene; V was cut back by 4 bases and J by 0 bases. Per germline, CDR1 SSHAT and CDR2 FNYEAQ (reference sequence). The CDR3 extends over 16 amino acids. In DNA form, the CDR3 reads TGTGCCAGCAGCTCGTCGCGGGGGAGCTCCTACAATGAGCAGTTCTTC. This sequence encodes CASSSSRGSSYNEQFF.

Here the CDR3 reads CSIGRGPSTDTQYF. DNA of the CDR3: TGCAGCATTGGTCGGGGACCTAGCACAGATACGCAGTATTTT. V gene TRBV29-1 combines with J gene TRBJ2-3, with D perhaps assigned TRBD1 or TRBD2 (5 bases each). CDR3 length equals 14 residues. V lost 8 bases to trimming and J lost 0 bases, with 15 bases between them. Germline-derived CDR1 and CDR2 are SQVTM and ANQGSEA.

J is TRBJ2-3 and V is TRBV5-6; D is possibly TRBD1 (5 bases). The germline V gene encodes CDR1 SGHDT and CDR2 YYEEEE. This CDR3 is built from 12 residues. Deletions cut 4 bases from V and 9 bases from J, with 12 bases between. CDR3 sequence reads: CASSVTRGTQYF. The CDR3 nucleotides read TGTGCCAGCAGCGTGACAAGGGGAACGCAGTATTTT.

As DNA, the CDR3 is TGTGCCATCAGTGAGGGGACTACAGCGAACACCGGGGAGCTGTTTTTT. Amino acids: CAISEGTTANTGELFF. The J gene is TRBJ2-2, the V gene TRBV10-3; TRBD2 agrees at 7 bases. This CDR3 has 16 residues. Germline loops: CDR1 ENHRY, CDR2 SYGVKD. V trimming: 2 bases; J trimming: 0 bases; junction bases outside the gene matches: 3.

Here the CDR3 DNA reads TGCAGTGCTAGAGACAGCTACGAGCAGTACTTC. This encodes CSARDSYEQYF. The rearrangement joins TRBV20-1 to TRBJ2-7; D gene unclear. Per germline, CDR1 DFQATT and CDR2 SNEGSKA (reference sequence). The CDR3 loop spans 11 amino acids. The V gene lost 0 bases and the J gene lost 3 bases, with 3 bases spanning the gap.

This clonotype came up a few times. The J gene is TRBJ2-5, the V gene TRBV20-1; a possible D gene is TRBD1 (6 bases). The CDR3 is 14 residues long. Trimming removed 1 base at V and 3 bases at J, with 12 bases between. Germline CDR1 is DFQATT and CDR2 is SNEGSKA (reference sequence). CDR3 nucleotides: TGCAGTGCTAGAGTTAGGACAGACAAAGAGACCCAGTACTTC. Amino acid sequence: CSARVRTDKETQYF.

This clonotype was counted only a few times. V gene TRBV12-3 or TRBV12-4 combines with J gene TRBJ1-4; D not certain. V lost 0 bases, J lost 3 bases, and 8 bases lay in between. This CDR3 has 15 amino acids. CDR3 sequence (DNA): TGTGCCAGCAGTTTAGCGGGCGGAGCTAATGAAAAACTGTTTTTT. It is translated as CASSLAGGANEKLFF.

This rearrangement joins TRBV28 to TRBJ1-4; TRBD1 agrees at 7 bases. The junction had 8 bases not matched to a gene; V was cut back by 11 bases and J by 8 bases. Germline V lookup: CDR1 MDHEN, CDR2 SYDVKM. The CDR3 contains 12 residues. CDR3 loop: CALGGLEEKLFF. CDR3 nucleotides: TGTGCCTTAGGGGGCCTGGAGGAAAAACTGTTTTTT.

In this sample, this clonotype turned up many times. The chain recombines TRBV6-5 with TRBJ2-7, with 10 bases that match TRBD1. J gave up 4 bases and V 0 bases, and 3 bases lay outside the gene matches. From germline, CDR1 is MNHEY and CDR2 SVGAGI. The CDR3 is 15 residues long. This chain's CDR3 is CASSYSTGQGYEQYF. In DNA form, the CDR3 reads TGTGCCAGCAGTTACTCGACGGGACAGGGGTACGAGCAGTACTTC.

The chain couples TRBV9 to TRBJ2-3, with TRBD2 identical over 10 bases. The CDR3 totals 16 residues. Germline-derived CDR1 and CDR2 are SGDLS and YYNGEE. V shed 0 bases, J shed 6 bases, and the junction held 7 bases outside the gene matches. The CDR3 sequence: CASSVGLAGVVDTQYF. CDR3 bases: TGTGCCAGCAGCGTAGGGCTAGCGGGAGTTGTGGATACGCAGTATTTT.

This clonotype came up once. This chain connects TRBV2 to TRBJ1-2, with 9 bases matching TRBD1. The CDR3 consists of 14 residues. The J segment lost 5 bases and the V segment lost 6 bases, leaving 7 bases of the junction unmatched. Per the germline V gene, CDR1 is SNHLY and CDR2 is FYNNEI. The CDR3 is CASRPNRGQYGYTF. In DNA, the CDR3 is TGTGCCAGCAGACCAAACAGGGGGCAATATGGCTACACCTTC.

In its sample, this clonotype was seen many times. The chain is built from TRBV14 and TRBJ2-1, with TRBD1 identical over 7 bases. V was clipped by 5 bases and J by 12 bases; unmatched bases: 16. Germline CDR1 and CDR2: SGHDN and FVKESK. This CDR3 spans 15 amino acids. CDR3 nucleotides: TGTGCCAGCAGCAAACACCCGGGACATCAGGGGGTGCAGTTCTTC. This codes for CASSKHPGHQGVQFF.

This clonotype was counted many times. The chain joins TRBV12-3 or TRBV12-4 to TRBJ2-3; D possibly corresponds to TRBD1 (5 bases). The CDR3 loop spans 13 amino acids. Trimming left V 3 bases short and J 4 bases short, with 8 bases between. The CDR3 region is CASSFSRADTQYF. Here the CDR3 DNA reads TGTGCCAGCAGTTTCAGCAGGGCAGATACGCAGTATTTT.

CDR3 nucleotides: TGTGCCAGCAGAAGACTAGCGAACACCGGGGAGCTGTTTTTT. This gives the protein CASRRLANTGELFF. This chain joins TRBV6-2 or TRBV6-3 and TRBJ2-2, with a tentative D call TRBD2 (6 bases). The V end lost 6 bases, the J end lost 0 bases, and 8 bases lay between the germline ends. Germline V gives CDR1 MNHEY, CDR2 SVGEGT. The CDR3 consists of 14 residues.

This clonotype was observed a handful of times. This rearrangement joins TRBV20-1 to TRBJ2-1, with 10 bases matching TRBD2. CDR1 is DFQATT and CDR2 is SNEGSKA in the germline V gene (reference sequence). There are 16 residues in the CDR3. V lost 2 bases to trimming and J lost 0 bases; unmatched junction nucleotides: 4. The CDR3 DNA sequence: TGCAGTGCTAGATTACTAGCGGGACCCTCCTACAATGAGCAGTTCTTC. Translated: CSARLLAGPSYNEQFF.

This sequence joins TRBV29-1 and TRBJ1-1, with D tentatively TRBD1 (6 bases). In germline, CDR1 is SQVTM, CDR2 ANQGSEA. The CDR3 length is 15 residues. Trimming removed 4 bases at V and 8 bases at J, with 23 bases between. CDR3: CSVVRGELLGTEAFF. The CDR3 bases are TGCAGCGTTGTGCGAGGGGAACTTCTTGGGACAGAAGCTTTCTTT.

The DNA for the CDR3 is TGTGCCAGCAAGAATCCGGGCGCTAAATCCTACGAGCAGTACTTC. Residues: CASKNPGAKSYEQYF. This sequence joins TRBV11-2 and TRBJ2-7; D unresolved. Per germline, CDR1 SGHAT and CDR2 FQNNGV. With 7 bases removed from V and 1 base from J, the gap between germline ends came to 17 bases. The CDR3 length is 15 residues.

The chain links TRBV7-3 to TRBJ2-1, with 7 bases lining up with TRBD2. Looked up from germline, CDR1 is SGHTA and CDR2 is FQGTGA. V was pared by 1 base and J by 5 bases, with 8 bases of the junction left unmatched. This CDR3 is 16 amino acids long. The CDR3 loop is CASSLMRWEGNNEQFF. CDR3 bases: TGTGCCAGCAGCTTAATGCGGTGGGAGGGAAACAATGAGCAGTTCTTC.

This clonotype turned up a few times. J is TRBJ2-2 and V is TRBV5-1; 10 positions match TRBD2. The germline V gene encodes CDR1 SGHRS and CDR2 YFSETQ. The CDR3 sequence is 17 residues long. The V and J ends lost 0 bases and 5 bases, in that order; junction bases with no gene match: 7. The CDR3 region is CASSLALGTSETGELFF. In DNA form, the CDR3 reads TGCGCCAGCAGCTTGGCCCTGGGGACTAGCGAAACCGGGGAGCTGTTTTTT.

V gene TRBV29-1 combines with J gene TRBJ2-3; TRBD2 matches 7 bases. The CDR3 consists of 15 residues. CDR1 is SQVTM and CDR2 is ANQGSEA in the germline V gene. Losses at the gene ends were 3 bases for V and 6 bases for J; bases not matched to a gene: 12. The CDR3 DNA is TGCAGCGTTGACCTCGACGGGGGGAGCGGTGATACGCAGTATTTT. This translates into CSVDLDGGSGDTQYF.

The chain is built from TRBV20-1 and TRBJ1-1; D perhaps matches TRBD1 (5 bases). The V gene's germline CDR1 is DFQATT and CDR2 SNEGSKA (reference sequence). V dropped 1 base and J dropped 4 bases, with 10 bases sitting between them. This CDR3 comprises 13 residues. CDR3 protein: CSARVAGGTEAFF. In DNA form, the CDR3 reads TGCAGTGCTAGAGTGGCGGGGGGCACTGAAGCTTTCTTT.

The chain couples TRBV15 to TRBJ2-7; a possible D gene is TRBD2 (6 bases). The CDR3 consists of 13 residues. Germline V gene lookup returns CDR1 LNHNV and CDR2 YYDKDF (reference sequence). The ends were cut back, 5 bases at V and 4 bases at J, with 12 bases in the middle. This CDR3 reads CATSEHGTYEQYF. CDR3 DNA: TGTGCCACCAGCGAGCACGGGACTTACGAGCAGTACTTC.

This clonotype was counted a few times. The chain combines TRBV6-7 with TRBJ1-1; D possibly corresponds to TRBD1 (6 bases). TRBV6-7 is placed among ORFs of uncertain function. With 5 bases removed from V and 0 bases from J, the gap between germline ends came to 19 bases. This CDR3 comprises 17 residues. CDR3 sequence reads: CASSPHKQGTMNTEAFF. Here the CDR3 DNA reads TGTGCCAGCAGTCCGCATAAACAGGGAACTATGAACACTGAAGCTTTCTTT.

This clonotype has a handful of counts. V gene TRBV2 combines with J gene TRBJ1-5, with D possibly matching TRBD1 (6 bases). With 8 bases removed from V and 5 bases from J, the gap between germline ends came to 10 bases. The CDR3 extends over 12 amino acids. CDR1 and CDR2 from the germline V gene are SNHLY and FYNNEI. The CDR3 is CASSGDDQPQHF. CDR3 nucleotides: TGTGCCAGCTCAGGGGACGATCAGCCCCAGCATTTT.

The CDR3 DNA is TGTGCCAGCAGCCAAGAAGTGGGATCCTTCTACTCCTACGAGCAGTACTTC. This translates into CASSQEVGSFYSYEQYF. The J gene is TRBJ2-7, the V gene TRBV4-2; D gene unclear. Germline V lookup: CDR1 LGHNA, CDR2 YNFKEQ. CDR3 size: 17 residues. V was cut by 0 bases and J by 0 bases, with 15 bases left in between.

This clonotype has more than one count but fewer than ten. The chain has TRBV7-6 and TRBJ1-1; no clear D. Trimming removed 5 bases at V and 4 bases at J, with 14 bases between. This CDR3 spans 14 amino acids. Looked up from germline, CDR1 is SGHVS and CDR2 is FNYEAQ. The CDR3 region is CASSPGHVGTEAFF. The CDR3 DNA is TGTGCCAGCAGCCCCGGGCATGTTGGCACTGAAGCTTTCTTT.

This clonotype was seen at least ten times. The chain carries TRBV29-1 and TRBJ1-2; a possible D gene is TRBD1 (5 bases). Germline V gene lookup returns CDR1 SQVTM and CDR2 ANQGSEA. The CDR3 has 14 amino acids. Trimming removed 6 bases at V and 6 bases at J, with 20 bases between. CDR3 protein: CSVPPGGSNHGYTF. The CDR3 nucleotides read TGCAGCGTACCCCCGGGGGGGTCAAACCATGGCTACACCTTC. The full variable domain, with the rest looked up from reference TRBV29-1 and TRBJ1-2, is SAVISQKPSRDICQRGTSLTIQCQVDSQVTMMFWYRQQPGQSLTLIATANQGSEATYESGFVIDKFPISRPNLTFSTLTVSNMSPEDSSIYLCSVPPGGSNHGYTFGSGTRLTVV.

This clonotype was counted at least ten times. The chain's CDR3 is CASSRESGGAHNEQFF. The CDR3 nucleotides read TGTGCCAGCAGCCGAGAAAGCGGGGGGGCTCACAATGAGCAGTTCTTC. The gene calls are TRBV4-2 and TRBJ2-1; TRBD2 agrees at 10 bases. V trimming: 4 bases; J trimming: 5 bases; junction bases outside the gene matches: 8. This CDR3 contains 16 residues. CDR1 is LGHNA and CDR2 is YNFKEQ in the germline V gene.